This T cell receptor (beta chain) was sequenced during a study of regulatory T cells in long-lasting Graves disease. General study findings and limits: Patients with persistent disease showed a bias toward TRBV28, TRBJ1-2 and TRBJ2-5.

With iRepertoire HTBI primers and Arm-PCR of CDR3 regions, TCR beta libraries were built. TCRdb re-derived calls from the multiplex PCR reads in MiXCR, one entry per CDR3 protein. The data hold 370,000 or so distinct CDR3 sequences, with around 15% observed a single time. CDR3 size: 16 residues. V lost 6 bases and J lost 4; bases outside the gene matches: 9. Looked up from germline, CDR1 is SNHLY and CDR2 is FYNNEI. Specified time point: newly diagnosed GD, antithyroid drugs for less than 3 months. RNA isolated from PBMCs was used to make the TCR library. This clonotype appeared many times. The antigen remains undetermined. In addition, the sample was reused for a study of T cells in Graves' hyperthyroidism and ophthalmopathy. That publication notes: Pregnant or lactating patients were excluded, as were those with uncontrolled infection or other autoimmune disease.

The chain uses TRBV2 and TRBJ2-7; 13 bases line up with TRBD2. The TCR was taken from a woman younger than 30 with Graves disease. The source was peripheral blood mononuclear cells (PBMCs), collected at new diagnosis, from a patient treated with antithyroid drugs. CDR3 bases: TGTGCCAGCAGAGGACTAGCGGGGGCCCAACCGTACGAGCAGTACTTC. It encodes CASRGLAGAQPYEQYF.